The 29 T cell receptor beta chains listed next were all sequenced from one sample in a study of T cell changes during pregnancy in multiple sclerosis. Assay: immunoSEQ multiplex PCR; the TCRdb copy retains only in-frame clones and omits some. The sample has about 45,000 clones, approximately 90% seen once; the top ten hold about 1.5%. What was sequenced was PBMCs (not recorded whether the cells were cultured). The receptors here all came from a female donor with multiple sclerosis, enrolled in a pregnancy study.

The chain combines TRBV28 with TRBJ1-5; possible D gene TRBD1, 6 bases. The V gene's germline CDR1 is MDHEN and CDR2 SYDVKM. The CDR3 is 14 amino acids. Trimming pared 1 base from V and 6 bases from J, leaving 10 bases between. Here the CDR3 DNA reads TGTGCCAGCAGTTTATCAGGGGATAGTCAGCCCCAGCATTTT. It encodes CASSLSGDSQPQHF.

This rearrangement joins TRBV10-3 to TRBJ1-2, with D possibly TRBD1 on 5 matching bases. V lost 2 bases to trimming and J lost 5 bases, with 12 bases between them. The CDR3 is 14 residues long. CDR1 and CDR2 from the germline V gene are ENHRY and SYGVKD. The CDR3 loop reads CAISERQGVYGYTF. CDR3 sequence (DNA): TGTGCCATCAGTGAGAGGCAGGGAGTTTATGGCTACACCTTC.

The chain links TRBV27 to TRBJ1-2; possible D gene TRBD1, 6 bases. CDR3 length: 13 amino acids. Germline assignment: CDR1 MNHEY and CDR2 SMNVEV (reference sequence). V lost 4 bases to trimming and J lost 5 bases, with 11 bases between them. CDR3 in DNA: TGTGCCAGCAGTTCGACAGGACCGTATGGCTACACCTTC. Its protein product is CASSSTGPYGYTF.

For the CDR3, the DNA is TGTGCCAGCAGTCCGGGACAGGGGATAGATACGCAGTATTTT. It translates to CASSPGQGIDTQYF. The chain couples TRBV6-1 to TRBJ2-3; the match to TRBD1 covers 10 bases. The CDR3 consists of 14 residues. CDR1 and CDR2 from the germline V gene are MNHNS and SASEGT. After removal of 5 bases from V and 5 bases from J, the junction contained 4 bases not matched to a gene.

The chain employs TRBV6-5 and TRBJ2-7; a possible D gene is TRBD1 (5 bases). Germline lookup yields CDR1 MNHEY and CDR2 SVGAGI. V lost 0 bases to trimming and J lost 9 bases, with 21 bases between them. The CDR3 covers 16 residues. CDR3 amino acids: CASSYSKDTSLTGQYF. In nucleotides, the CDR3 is TGTGCCAGCAGTTACTCGAAGGACACCTCCCTTACGGGGCAGTACTTC.

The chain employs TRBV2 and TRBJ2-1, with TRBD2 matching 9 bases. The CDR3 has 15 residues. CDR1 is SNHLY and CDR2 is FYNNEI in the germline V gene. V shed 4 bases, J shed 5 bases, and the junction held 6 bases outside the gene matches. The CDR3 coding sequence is TGTGCCAGCAGTGGGACTAGCGAGCAGGACAATGAGCAGTTCTTC. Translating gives CASSGTSEQDNEQFF.

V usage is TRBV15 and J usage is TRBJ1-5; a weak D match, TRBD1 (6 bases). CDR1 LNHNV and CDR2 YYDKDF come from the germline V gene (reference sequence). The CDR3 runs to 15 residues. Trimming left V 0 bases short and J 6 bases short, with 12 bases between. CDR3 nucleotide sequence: TGTGCCACCAGCAGAGATCTGGGGGCCAGTCAGCCCCAGCATTTT. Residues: CATSRDLGASQPQHF. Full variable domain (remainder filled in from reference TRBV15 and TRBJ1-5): DAMVIQNPRYQVTQFGKPVTLSCSQTLNHNVMYWYQQKSSQAPKLLFHYYDKDFNNEADTPDNFQSRRPNTSFCFLDIRSPGLGDTAMYLCATSRDLGASQPQHFGDGTRLSIL.

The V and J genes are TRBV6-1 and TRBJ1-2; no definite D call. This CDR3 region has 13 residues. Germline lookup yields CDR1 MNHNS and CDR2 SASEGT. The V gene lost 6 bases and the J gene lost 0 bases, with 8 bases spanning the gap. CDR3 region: CASSQSSNYGYTF. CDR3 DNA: TGTGCCAGCAGCCAGTCGTCTAACTATGGCTACACCTTC.

The CDR3, as DNA: TGTGCCAGCAGAACACCGCCGGGACTAGAAGTTGAGCAGTTCTTC. It translates to CASRTPPGLEVEQFF. The rearrangement links TRBV6-6 to TRBJ2-1, with TRBD2 matching over 8 bases. The germline CDR1 and CDR2 sequences are MNHNY and SVGAGI (reference sequence). The CDR3 loop spans 15 amino acids. Losses at the gene ends were 6 bases for V and 9 bases for J; bases not matched to a gene: 13.

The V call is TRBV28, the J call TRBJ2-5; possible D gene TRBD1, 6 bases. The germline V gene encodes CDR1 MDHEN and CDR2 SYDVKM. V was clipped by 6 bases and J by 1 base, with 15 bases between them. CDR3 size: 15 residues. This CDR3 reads CASRPLGAGQETQYF. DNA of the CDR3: TGTGCCAGCAGACCCTTGGGGGCGGGCCAAGAGACCCAGTACTTC.

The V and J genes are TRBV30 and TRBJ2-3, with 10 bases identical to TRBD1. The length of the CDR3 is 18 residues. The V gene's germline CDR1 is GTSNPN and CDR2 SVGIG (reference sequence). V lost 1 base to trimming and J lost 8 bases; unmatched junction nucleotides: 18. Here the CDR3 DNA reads TGTGCCTGGAGTGCTGATTCAGTCGGGACAGGGGTGGGTGGTACGCAGTATTTT. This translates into CAWSADSVGTGVGGTQYF.

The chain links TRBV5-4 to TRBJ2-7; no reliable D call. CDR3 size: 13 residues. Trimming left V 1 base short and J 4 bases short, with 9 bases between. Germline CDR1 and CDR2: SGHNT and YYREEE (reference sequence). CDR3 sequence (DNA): TGTGCCAGCAGCTTGTTCGACCAATACGAGCAGTACTTC. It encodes CASSLFDQYEQYF.

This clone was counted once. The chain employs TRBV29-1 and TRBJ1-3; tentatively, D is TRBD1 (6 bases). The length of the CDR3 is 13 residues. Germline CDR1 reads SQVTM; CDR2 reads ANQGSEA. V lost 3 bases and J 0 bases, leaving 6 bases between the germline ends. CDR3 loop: CSVEDSSGNTIYF. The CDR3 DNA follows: TGCAGCGTTGAGGACAGCTCTGGAAACACCATATATTTT.

The CDR3 sequence: CASSEWGDTQYF. The CDR3 DNA is TGTGCCAGCAGTGAGTGGGGAGATACGCAGTATTTT. This chain joins TRBV27 and TRBJ2-3; D unclear. Germline V gene data show CDR1 as MNHEY and CDR2 as SMNVEV (reference sequence). Trimming pared 5 bases from V and 5 bases from J, leaving 8 bases between. CDR3 length: 12 residues.

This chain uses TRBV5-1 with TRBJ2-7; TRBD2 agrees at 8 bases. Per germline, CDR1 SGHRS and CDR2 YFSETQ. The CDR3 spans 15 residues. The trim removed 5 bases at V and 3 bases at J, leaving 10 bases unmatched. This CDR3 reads CASRGPSGRSYEQYF. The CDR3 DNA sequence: TGCGCCAGCAGGGGCCCCAGCGGGAGAAGCTACGAGCAGTACTTC.

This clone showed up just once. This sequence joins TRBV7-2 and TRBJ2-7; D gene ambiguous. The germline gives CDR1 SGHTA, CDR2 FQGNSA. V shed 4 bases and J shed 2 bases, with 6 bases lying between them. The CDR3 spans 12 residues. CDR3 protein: CASSSLTYEQYF. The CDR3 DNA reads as TGTGCCAGCAGCTCTTTAACCTACGAGCAGTACTTC.

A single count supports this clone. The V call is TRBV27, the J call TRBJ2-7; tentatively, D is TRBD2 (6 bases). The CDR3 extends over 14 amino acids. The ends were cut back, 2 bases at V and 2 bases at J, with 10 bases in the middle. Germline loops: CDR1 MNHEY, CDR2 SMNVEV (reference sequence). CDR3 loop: CASSLRGTAYEQYF. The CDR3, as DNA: TGTGCCAGCAGTTTACGGGGGACTGCCTACGAGCAGTACTTC.

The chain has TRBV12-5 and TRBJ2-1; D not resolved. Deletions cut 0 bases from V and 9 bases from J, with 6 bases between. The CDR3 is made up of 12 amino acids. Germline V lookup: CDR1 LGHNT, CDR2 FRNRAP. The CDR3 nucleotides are TGTGCTAGTGGTTTGGTCGGCGGTGAGCAGTTCTTC. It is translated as CASGLVGGEQFF.

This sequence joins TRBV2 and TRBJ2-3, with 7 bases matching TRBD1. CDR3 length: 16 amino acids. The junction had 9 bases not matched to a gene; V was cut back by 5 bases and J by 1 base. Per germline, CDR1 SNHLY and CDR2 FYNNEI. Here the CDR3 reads CASSTTGMGGTDTQYF. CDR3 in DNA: TGTGCCAGCAGTACGACAGGGATGGGAGGCACAGATACGCAGTATTTT. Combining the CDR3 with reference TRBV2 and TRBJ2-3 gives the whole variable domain EPEVTQTPSHQVTQMGQEVILRCVPISNHLYFYWYRQILGQKVEFLVSFYNNEISEKSEIFDDQFSVERPDGSNFTLKIRSTKLEDSAMYFCASSTTGMGGTDTQYFGPGTRLTVL.

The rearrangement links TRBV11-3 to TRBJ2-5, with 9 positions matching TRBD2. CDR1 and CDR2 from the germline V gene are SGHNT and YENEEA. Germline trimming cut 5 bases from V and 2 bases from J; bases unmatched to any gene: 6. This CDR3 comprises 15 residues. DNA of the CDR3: TGTGCCAGCAGCCTCAGCGGGAGGCTTCAAGAGACCCAGTACTTC. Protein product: CASSLSGRLQETQYF.

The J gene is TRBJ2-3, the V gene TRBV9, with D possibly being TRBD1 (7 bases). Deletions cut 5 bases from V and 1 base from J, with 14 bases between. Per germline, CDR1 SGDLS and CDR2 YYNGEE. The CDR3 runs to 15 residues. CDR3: CASSRRGVGTDTQYF. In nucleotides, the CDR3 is TGTGCCAGCAGTCGCAGGGGGGTCGGCACAGATACGCAGTATTTT. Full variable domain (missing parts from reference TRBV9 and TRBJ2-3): DSGVTQTPKHLITATGQRVTLRCSPRSGDLSVYWYQQSLDQGLQFLIQYYNGEERAKGNILERFSAQQFPDLHSELNLSSLELGDSALYFCASSRRGVGTDTQYFGPGTRLTVL.

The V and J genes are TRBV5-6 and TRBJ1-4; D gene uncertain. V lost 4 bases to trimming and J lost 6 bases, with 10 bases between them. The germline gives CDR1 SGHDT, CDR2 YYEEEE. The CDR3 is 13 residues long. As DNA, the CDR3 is TGTGCCAGCAGCACCGGACGGCATGAAAAACTGTTTTTT. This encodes CASSTGRHEKLFF.

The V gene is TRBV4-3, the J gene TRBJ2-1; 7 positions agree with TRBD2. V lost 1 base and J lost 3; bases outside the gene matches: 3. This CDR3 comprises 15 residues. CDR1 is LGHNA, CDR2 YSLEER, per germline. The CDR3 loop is CASSQGASGYNEQFF. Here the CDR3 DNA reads TGCGCCAGCAGCCAAGGGGCTAGCGGCTACAATGAGCAGTTCTTC.

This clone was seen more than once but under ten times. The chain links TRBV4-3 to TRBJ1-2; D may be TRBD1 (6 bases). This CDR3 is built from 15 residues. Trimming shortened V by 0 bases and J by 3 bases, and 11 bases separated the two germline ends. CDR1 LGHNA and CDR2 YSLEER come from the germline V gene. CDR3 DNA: TGCGCCAGCAGCCAAGAATTAGGACAGCACTATGGCTACACCTTC. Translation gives CASSQELGQHYGYTF.

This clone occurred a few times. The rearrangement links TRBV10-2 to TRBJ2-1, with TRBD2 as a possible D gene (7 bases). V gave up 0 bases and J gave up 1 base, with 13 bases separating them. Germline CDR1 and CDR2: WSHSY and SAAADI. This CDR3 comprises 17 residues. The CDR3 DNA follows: TGCGCCAGCAGTGAGTCCTGGGGGGGGGCGTCCTACAATGAGCAGTTCTTC. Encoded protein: CASSESWGGASYNEQFF.

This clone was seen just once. DNA for the CDR3: TGTGCCAGCAGGCCACAGGCCGAGAACACTGAAGCTTTCTTT. This gives the protein CASRPQAENTEAFF. The V and J genes are TRBV6-4 and TRBJ1-1, with D perhaps TRBD1 (5 bases). V dropped 6 bases and J dropped 1 base, with 12 bases sitting between them. CDR1 is MRHNA and CDR2 is SNTAGT in the germline V gene. There are 14 residues in the CDR3.

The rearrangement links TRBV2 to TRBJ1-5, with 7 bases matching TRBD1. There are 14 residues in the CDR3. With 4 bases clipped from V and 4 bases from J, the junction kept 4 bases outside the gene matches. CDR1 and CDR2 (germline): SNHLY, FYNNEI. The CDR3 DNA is TGTGCCAGCAGTGGGACAGGAGGTAATCAGCCCCAGCATTTT. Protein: CASSGTGGNQPQHF.

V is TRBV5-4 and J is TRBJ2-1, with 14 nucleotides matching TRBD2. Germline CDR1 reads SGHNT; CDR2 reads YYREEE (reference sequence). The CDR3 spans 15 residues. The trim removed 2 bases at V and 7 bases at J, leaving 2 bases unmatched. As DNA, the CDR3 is TGTGCCAGCAGCTTAGGGACTAGCGGGAGAAATGAGCAGTTCTTC. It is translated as CASSLGTSGRNEQFF.

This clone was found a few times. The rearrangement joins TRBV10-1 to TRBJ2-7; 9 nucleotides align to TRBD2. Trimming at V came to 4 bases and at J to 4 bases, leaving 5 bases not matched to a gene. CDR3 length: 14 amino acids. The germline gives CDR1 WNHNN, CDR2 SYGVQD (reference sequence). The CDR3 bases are TGCGCCAGCAGTGGGGGACTAGCCATGTACGAGCAGTACTTC. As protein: CASSGGLAMYEQYF.